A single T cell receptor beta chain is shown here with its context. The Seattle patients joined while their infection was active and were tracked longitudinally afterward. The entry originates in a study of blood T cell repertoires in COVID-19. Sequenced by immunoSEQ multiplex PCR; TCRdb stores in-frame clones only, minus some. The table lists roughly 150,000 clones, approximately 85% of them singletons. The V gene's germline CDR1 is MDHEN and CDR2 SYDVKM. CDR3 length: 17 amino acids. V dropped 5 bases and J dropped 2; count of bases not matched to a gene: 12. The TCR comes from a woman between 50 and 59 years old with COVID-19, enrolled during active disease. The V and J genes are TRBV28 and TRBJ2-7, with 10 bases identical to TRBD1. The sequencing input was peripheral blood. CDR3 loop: CASSTRWGDRGPYEQYF. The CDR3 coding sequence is TGTGCCAGCAGTACACGGTGGGGGGACAGGGGACCCTACGAGCAGTACTTC.